A selection of T cell receptor beta chains follows, all from one sample in a study of CD8+CD57+ T cells in acquired aplastic anemia. TCRdb re-called the reads through MiXCR, storing one row per CDR3 protein. The sample gives 200,000 or so distinct CDR3 sequences, about three fifths of which show up once; 40% to 55% is in the top ten. Sequenced input: sorted CD4+, CD8+, or CD8+CD57+ T cells (not recorded which) from PBMCs. The receptors shown here come from a human donor with severe aplastic anemia or a healthy control (not recorded which). The CDR3 runs from the conserved cysteine through the conserved F or W. D genes are given only for firm matches. Not every row has a clone size; where given, it reads once, few, many or a size class.

TGTGCCAGCAGCTCAACCTGGGGACTAGGGGTCCTCTACAATGAGCAGTTCTTC,CASSSTWGLGVLYNEQFF,TRBD2,few,TRBV6-2/TRBV6-3,TRBJ2-1
TGTGCCAGCAGTTTTGGCCAGGGGCAATACGAGCAGTACTTC,CASSFGQGQYEQYF,-,-,TRBV7-3,TRBJ2-7
TGCAGTGCTAGGGACTTCGAGGGGGGGATTGCCCAAGAGACCCAGTACTTC,CSARDFEGGIAQETQYF,-,-,TRBV20-1,TRBJ2-5
TGCAGTGCCCGGACGGGGGACAATCGGCCCCAGCATTTT,CSARTGDNRPQHF,-,-,TRBV20-1,TRBJ1-5
TGCAGTGCCTACGGGGGGACCGGGGAGCTGTTTTTT,CSAYGGTGELFF,TRBD2,-,TRBV20-1,TRBJ2-2
TGTGCCAGCAGCCGGTACGGGGCTAGCGGGAGAAGTCGTAACGAGCAGTACTTC,CASSRYGASGRSRNEQYF,TRBD2,-,TRBV14,TRBJ2-7
TGCAGTGCTGCGGGGGATACTGAAGCTTTCTTT,CSAAGDTEAFF,-,-,TRBV20-1,TRBJ1-1
TGTGCCACCAAGAACGGGAGGGCCTACAATGAGCAGTTCTTC,CATKNGRAYNEQFF,TRBD2,-,TRBV15,TRBJ2-1
TGTGCCACCAGCGAAGCTACGGGTCAAGAGACCCAGTACTTC,CATSEATGQETQYF,-,many,TRBV15,TRBJ2-5
TGTGCCACCCGGACAGGGAATAATTCACCCCTCCACTTT,CATRTGNNSPLHF,TRBD1,-,TRBV15,TRBJ1-6
TGTGCCAGCGGACTAGCGGACCAATACAATGAGCAGTTCTTC,CASGLADQYNEQFF,TRBD2,few,TRBV7-2,TRBJ2-1
TGTGCCAGCAGCCGGGACAGGGGAATCAATCAGCCCCAGCATTTT,CASSRDRGINQPQHF,TRBD1,-,TRBV7-9,TRBJ1-5
TGCAGTGCTAGAGATGCCCAGCAAGAGACCCAGTACTTC,CSARDAQQETQYF,-,-,TRBV20-1,TRBJ2-5
TGTGCCAGCAGCACACTAGCGGGAGCATGGGAGACCCAGTACTTC,CASSTLAGAWETQYF,TRBD2,-,TRBV7-3,TRBJ2-5
TGTGCCAGCAGCTCCGGGCCCTCAAGGGGCACTGAAGCTTTCTTT,CASSSGPSRGTEAFF,-,-,TRBV7-2,TRBJ1-1
-,CAKRSGGAKDPVLRANVLTF,-,-,TRBV7-3,TRBJ2-6
TGTGCCAGCAGCTTAGATGGGGACAGTTACGAGCAGTACTTC,CASSLDGDSYEQYF,TRBD1,many,TRBV7-8,TRBJ2-7
TGTGCCACCAGCAGGGGTCATGGGGAAAACAATCAGCCCCAGCATTTT,CATSRGHGENNQPQHF,-,-,TRBV15,TRBJ1-5
TGTGCCAGCAGCCCTCAGGTGGCGGGGGGGTACAATGAGCAGTTCTTC,CASSPQVAGGYNEQFF,TRBD2,many,TRBV7-8,TRBJ2-1
TGTGCCAGTAGTAGACAGGGGGTCAATGAGCAGTTCTTC,CASSRQGVNEQFF,TRBD1,-,TRBV19,TRBJ2-1
TGCGCCAGCAGCACGGGACAGAATTACAATGAGCAGTTCTTC,CASSTGQNYNEQFF,TRBD1,-,TRBV5-1,TRBJ2-1
TGCGCCAGCAGCTGGGACAGGGCGGAAGATACGCAGTATTTT,CASSWDRAEDTQYF,TRBD1,-,TRBV5-1,TRBJ2-3
TGTGCCAGTAGTATTGGAGGTACGAGCGGGGGGGCCTACAATGAGCAGTTCTTC,CASSIGGTSGGAYNEQFF,TRBD2,-,TRBV19,TRBJ2-1
TGTGCCAGCAATGGGGGTAGAGGCGAGCAGTACTTC,CASNGGRGEQYF,-,-,TRBV2,TRBJ2-7
TGCAGTGCTAGCACTATGACAGCTAAACTGTTTTTT,CSASTMTAKLFF,-,few,TRBV20-1,TRBJ1-4
TGCGCCAGCAGCCGGGAACACTACGAGCAGTACTTC,CASSREHYEQYF,-,-,TRBV5-1,TRBJ2-7
TGTGCCAGCACCTCGGGACAGTCTTACGAGCAGTACTTC,CASTSGQSYEQYF,TRBD1,-,TRBV6-1,TRBJ2-7
TGTGCCAGCAGTTTAGCATCACCCCTCCACTTT,CASSLASPLHF,-,-,TRBV12-3/TRBV12-4,TRBJ1-6
TGTGCCAGCAGCGGGGCAGGAAGCTCCTACGAGCAGTACTTC,CASSGAGSSYEQYF,-,-,TRBV7-9,TRBJ2-7
TGTGCCAGCAGGCCGGGACAGGGGGTTGTCGACACCGGGGAGCTGTTTTTT,CASRPGQGVVDTGELFF,TRBD1,-,TRBV7-9,TRBJ2-2
TGTGCCAGCAGCTCCTCCCTAGTGCTTGGCGAGCAGTACTTC,CASSSSLVLGEQYF,-,once,TRBV7-2,TRBJ2-7
TGTGCCAGCAGTGTGGCCCCAGGGAGGTTTCGGGAGACCCAGTACTTC,CASSVAPGRFRETQYF,-,-,TRBV6-5,TRBJ2-5
TGTGCCAGCAGCTTGGACCACCAAGAGACCCAGTACTTC,CASSLDHQETQYF,-,-,TRBV7-9,TRBJ2-5
TGTGCCACCAGCAGAGATCGTCGGGGAAACACCGGGGAGCTGTTTTTT,CATSRDRRGNTGELFF,-,-,TRBV15,TRBJ2-2
TGTGCCAGCAGCTTGGTAGCGAGAACCGGGGAGCTGTTTTTT,CASSLVARTGELFF,-,few,TRBV7-2,TRBJ2-2
TGTGCCAGCAGTTACCTGTTTAAACAAATGAACACTGAAGCTTTCTTT,CASSYLFKQMNTEAFF,-,many,TRBV6-5,TRBJ1-1
TGTGCCAGCAGTTTGCCCGACATTTACTACAATGAGCAGTTCTTC,CASSLPDIYYNEQFF,-,many,TRBV12-3/TRBV12-4,TRBJ2-1
TGTGCCAGCAGCTTAGATGCAGGGGGTGGGTACGAGCAGTACTTC,CASSLDAGGGYEQYF,TRBD1,-,TRBV7-6,TRBJ2-7
TGTGCCAGCAGCCAAGATAGTGGGAATCAGCCCCAGCATTTT,CASSQDSGNQPQHF,-,-,TRBV7-8,TRBJ1-5
TGCAGCGTTCCATTCAGGGTAGGAGAGACCCAGTACTTC,CSVPFRVGETQYF,-,-,TRBV29-1,TRBJ2-5
TGTGCCAGCAGTGAAACAGTAGCGGGCTTGGACGAGCAGTACTTC,CASSETVAGLDEQYF,TRBD2,-,TRBV6-1,TRBJ2-7
TGCGCCAGCAGCTTGGCTGGATCTCAAGAGACCCAGTACTTC,CASSLAGSQETQYF,-,-,TRBV5-1,TRBJ2-5
TGCAGCGCTAGTCAACTAGCGACCCAGCACACAGATACGCAGTATTTT,CSASQLATQHTDTQYF,TRBD2,-,TRBV29-1,TRBJ2-3
TGTGCCAGCAGTGCACAGGGAGAGACCCAGTACTTC,CASSAQGETQYF,-,few,TRBV12-3/TRBV12-4,TRBJ2-5
TGTGCCAGTAGTAAGACAGGGGTCCTTCTCTCTGGGGCCAACGTCCTGACTTTC,CASSKTGVLLSGANVLTF,TRBD1,-,TRBV19,TRBJ2-6